The rows below give T cell receptor beta chains drawn from one sample of a study of cytomegalovirus exposure and HLA in healthy donors. Some clones are missing from TCRdb's copy, which holds only in-frame ones; the method was immunoSEQ multiplex PCR. The table lists roughly 120,000 clones, about 80% of them singletons. The sequencing input was PBMCs. The receptors were gathered from a human donor in good health. The CDR3 runs from the conserved cysteine through the conserved F or W. The order of the fields is J gene, V gene, CDR3 protein.

>TRBJ1-1|TRBV7-8
CASSLDMNTEAFF
>TRBJ1-3|TRBV6-1
CASSPRQGTIYF
>TRBJ2-2|TRBV27
CASKDRALPSGELFF
>TRBJ1-5|TRBV6-1
CASVGGSNQPQHF
>TRBJ1-1|TRBV9
CASSAGTGRFGAFF
>TRBJ2-7|TRBV5-6
CASSLAGLAEIYEQYF
>TRBJ1-6|TRBV11-1
CASSSLGEPNSPLHF
>TRBJ1-2|TRBV19
CASSITASRSGYTF
>TRBJ1-6|TRBV6-1
CASRRYGIDSPLHF
>TRBJ2-5|TRBV19
CASSPSGGQETQYF
>TRBJ2-7|TRBV11-3
CASSRGTSGSIFVSYEQYF
>TRBJ1-6|TRBV5-6
CASSLGLVNSPLHF
>TRBJ2-5|TRBV7-6
CASSLVPDQETQYF
>TRBJ1-1|TRBV4-2
CASSLDSTTQGTEAFF
>TRBJ1-5|TRBV6-1
CASSEWGGEDQPQHF
>TRBJ1-2|TRBV18
CASSPGYRNYGYTF
>TRBJ1-6|TRBV27
CASSPLPSESSPLHF
>TRBJ2-7|TRBV5-4
CASRPGLVDSEQYF
>TRBJ2-7|TRBV5-6
CASSQGGYYEQYF
>TRBJ1-6|TRBV27
CASSFGQPYGNSPLHF
>TRBJ1-1|TRBV2
CASRARQGNTEAFF
>TRBJ1-2|TRBV27
CASSQRAEGVGGNTF
>TRBJ2-7|TRBV11-2
CASSRQPGQKSEQYF
>TRBJ1-2|TRBV6-1
CASSGRVLDVYGYTF
>TRBJ2-3|TRBV19
CASSFGLAFDTQYF
>TRBJ1-2|TRBV7-9
CASSPGQGAEGYTF
>TRBJ1-2|TRBV5-1
CASSFPGNLDYTF
>TRBJ2-2|TRBV10-3
CAISGTELNTGELFF
>TRBJ1-6|TRBV5-1
CASSLRTAFVNNSPLHF
>TRBJ1-6|TRBV19
CASSMRVENSPLHF
>TRBJ1-1|TRBV5-8
CASMGQGAALWDTEAFF
>TRBJ2-6|TRBV2
CASSGGPGANVLTF
>TRBJ2-5|TRBV6-1
CASSKTDEETQYF
>TRBJ1-1|TRBV5-1
CASTLRDTNTEAFF
>TRBJ1-3|TRBV28
CASQGVLSGNTIYF